The clone carrying this T cell receptor beta chain was detected ten times or more. This entry comes from a study of read filtering for tumor transcriptome and immune sequencing. In germline, CDR1 is SGHNT, CDR2 YYREEE (reference sequence). The J segment lost 0 bases and the V segment lost 0 bases, leaving 3 bases of the junction unmatched. The CDR3 sequence is 16 residues long. From approximately 400 ng of RNA, a library with molecular barcoded alpha/delta and beta/gamma adaptors was made. From the reads, TCRdb called clonotypes with MiXCR, one entry per CDR3 protein. The sample consists of 85,000 to 100,000 distinct CDR3 sequences, roughly 21% of them appearing once.

Material for sequencing was a population of CD138-negative cells sorted from bone marrow. This receptor was identified in a donor aged 40 or over with multiple myeloma. V usage is TRBV5-4 and J usage is TRBJ2-1; TRBD2 matches at 7 bases. The CDR3 protein is CASSLELASSYNEQFF. The CDR3 DNA reads TGTGCCAGCAGCTTGGAACTAGCGAGCTCCTACAATGAGCAGTTCTTC.